The sequence of this TCR beta chain was determined in a study of cytomegalovirus exposure and HLA in healthy donors. Concerning this clone: Its antigen is unknown.

The study's findings and limits: Associated with cytomegalovirus, according to the listing, were approximately 160 TCR beta chains. The classifier, whose performance was assessed in both the original and validation cohorts, reportedly diagnosed cytomegalovirus status with high specificity and sensitivity.

Measured with immunoSEQ multiplex PCR; TCRdb has only the in-frame clones, and not every one. The sample includes 150,000 to 200,000 clones, roughly 86% of them seen just once. The germline V gene has CDR1 MGHRA and CDR2 YSYEKL. The CDR3 contains 17 residues. V shed 1 base and J shed 2 bases, with 18 bases lying between them. The genes are TRBV4-1 and TRBJ2-7, with D maybe TRBD1 (6 bases). The sequence was obtained from a young man in good health and CMV-seropositive. The sample consisted of PBMCs. The CDR3 DNA reads TGCGCCAGCAGCCAAGTACAGATCAGGGGACGACCCTACGAGCAGTACTTC. This codes for CASSQVQIRGRPYEQYF.